This T cell receptor (beta chain) was captured in a study of T-cell memory formation after mild COVID-19. In TCRdb, the 5' RACE reads were re-called with MiXCR into one record per CDR3 protein. In the table there are 200,000 to 250,000 distinct CDR3 sequences, over 9.5% of which are singletons. This clonotype was counted a few times. The CDR3 sequence is 12 residues long. V shed 2 bases and J shed 5 bases, with 6 bases lying between them. The V gene's germline CDR1 is LGHDT and CDR2 YNNKEL (reference sequence). Sequenced input: PBMCs or a T cell subset sorted from them (not recorded which). The chain couples TRBV3-1 to TRBJ2-5; no firm D call. The receptor was isolated from a man between 18 and 29 years old who had mild COVID-19 (a few samples of this study predate the infection). Cell type and time point are not known. The CDR3 protein is CASSQHGETQYF. Here the CDR3 DNA reads TGTGCCAGCAGCCAACACGGGGAGACCCAGTACTTC.